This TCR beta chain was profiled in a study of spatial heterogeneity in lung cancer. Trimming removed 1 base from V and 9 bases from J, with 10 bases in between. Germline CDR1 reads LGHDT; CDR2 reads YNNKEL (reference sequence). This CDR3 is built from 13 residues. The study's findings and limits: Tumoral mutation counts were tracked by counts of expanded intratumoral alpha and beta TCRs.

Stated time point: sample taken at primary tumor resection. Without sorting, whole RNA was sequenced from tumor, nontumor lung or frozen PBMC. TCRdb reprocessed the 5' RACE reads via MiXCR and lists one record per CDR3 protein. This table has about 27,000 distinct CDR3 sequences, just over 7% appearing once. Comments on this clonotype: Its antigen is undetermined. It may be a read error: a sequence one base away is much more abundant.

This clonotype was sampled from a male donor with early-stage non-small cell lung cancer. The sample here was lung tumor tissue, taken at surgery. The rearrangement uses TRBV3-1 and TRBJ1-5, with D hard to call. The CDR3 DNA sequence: TGTGCCAGCAGCCAAGGTTTATTCCGGCCCCAGCATTTT. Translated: CASSQGLFRPQHF.